Listed below are T cell receptor beta chains from one sample, sequenced in a study of T cell repertoires in cytomegalovirus infection. MiXCR, run by TCRdb on the reads, gives a single entry per CDR3 protein. The sample has 680,000 or so distinct CDR3 sequences, about 33% seen once; the top ten hold approximately 18%. The antigens of these receptors remain unknown. Material: cultured PBMCs, obtained from culture after CMV antigen stimulation. These receptors all come from a human donor in good health (CMV status not recorded). Some clones in this sample may be carry-over from other donors' samples. Each CDR3 is given with its conserved first and last residue. Fields, in order: clone size, D gene, V gene, J gene, CDR3 protein, CDR3 DNA. D genes are given only for firm matches. Clone size is shown for a subset of rows, as once, few, many or a class of expanded clone.

NA	NA	TRBV6-2/TRBV6-3	TRBJ2-6	CASSFQGSGANVLTF	TGTGCCAGCAGTTTCCAGGGGTCTGGGGCCAACGTCCTGACTTTC
NA	TRBD1	TRBV12-3/TRBV12-4	TRBJ1-3	CASRQGAGNTIYF	TGTGCCAGCAGACAGGGGGCTGGAAACACCATATATTTT
NA	TRBD2	TRBV4-1	TRBJ2-1	CASSPRASGIGNNEQFF	TGCGCCAGCAGCCCCCGGGCCAGCGGGATTGGTAACAATGAGCAGTTCTTC
NA	NA	TRBV6-2/TRBV6-3	TRBJ2-1	CASNWGNPGRSSYNEQFF	TGTGCCAGCAATTGGGGGAACCCGGGGCGGAGCTCCTACAATGAGCAGTTCTTC
few	TRBD1	TRBV12-3/TRBV12-4	TRBJ1-5	CASRPGTGGLQPQHF	TGTGCCAGCAGGCCCGGGACAGGGGGACTTCAGCCCCAGCATTTT
once	TRBD1	TRBV7-3	TRBJ1-2	CASSLEGDRTNYGYTF	TGTGCCAGCAGCTTAGAGGGGGACAGAACTAACTATGGCTACACCTTC
few	NA	TRBV6-2/TRBV6-3	TRBJ1-1	CASSYSRSNTEAFF	TGTGCCAGCAGTTACTCCCGGTCTAACACTGAAGCTTTCTTT
few	NA	TRBV4-1	TRBJ1-2	CASSQDTGYGYTF	TGCGCCAGCAGCCAAGATACGGGATATGGCTACACCTTC
NA	NA	TRBV7-6	TRBJ1-2	CASSSDRFGGYTF	TGTGCCAGCAGCTCCGACAGATTTGGAGGCTACACCTTC
once	TRBD2	TRBV6-5	TRBJ2-7	CASSRGTSGDEQYF	TGTGCCAGCAGTCGAGGGACTAGCGGGGACGAGCAGTACTTC
few	NA	TRBV10-3	TRBJ1-5	CAISESTGGSQPQHF	TGTGCCATCAGTGAGTCGACCGGGGGGAGTCAGCCCCAGCATTTT
few	TRBD2	TRBV30	TRBJ2-1	CAWRAPGARGLAGVLTSYNEQFF	TGTGCCTGGAGGGCCCCGGGGGCCCGGGGACTAGCGGGAGTACTTACCTCCTACAATGAGCAGTTCTTC
NA	TRBD2	TRBV19	TRBJ2-2	CASSILAGPTGELFF	TGTGCCAGTAGTATACTAGCGGGGCCCACCGGGGAGCTGTTTTTT
NA	NA	TRBV14	TRBJ2-1	CASSLSHNNEQFF	TGTGCCAGCAGCCTCTCACATAACAATGAGCAGTTCTTC
NA	NA	TRBV20-1	TRBJ2-2	CSADTGTGSTGELFF	TGCAGTGCCGATACCGGGACCGGTTCGACCGGGGAGCTGTTTTTT
NA	NA	TRBV19	TRBJ2-1	CATQRVGVDEQFF	TGTGCCACCCAGAGAGTAGGGGTAGATGAGCAGTTCTTC
few	NA	TRBV7-8	TRBJ2-7	CASSSQGRGVSYEQYF	TGTGCCAGCAGCTCCCAGGGGCGGGGAGTCTCCTACGAGCAGTACTTC
NA	NA	TRBV2	TRBJ2-7	CASSGPGAFSYEQYF	TGTGCCAGCAGTGGTCCAGGGGCCTTTTCCTACGAGCAGTACTTC
NA	NA	TRBV18	TRBJ2-6	CASSPAPGDGVRANVLTF	TGTGCCAGCTCACCTGCCCCAGGCGACGGAGTTCGGGCCAACGTCCTGACTTTC
NA	NA	TRBV20-1	TRBJ2-3	CSARLAPDTQYF	TGCAGTGCTAGACTAGCCCCAGATACGCAGTATTTT
NA	TRBD1	TRBV7-2	TRBJ2-7	CASSPWTGKEQYF	TGTGCCAGCAGCCCCTGGACAGGCAAAGAGCAGTACTTC
NA	NA	TRBV19	TRBJ1-5	CASSMWGQPQHF	TGTGCCAGTAGTATGTGGGGTCAGCCCCAGCATTTT
few	NA	TRBV12-3/TRBV12-4	TRBJ1-1	CASSPPVGGRGAFF	TGTGCCAGCAGCCCACCGGTCGGGGGGCGCGGAGCTTTCTTT
few	TRBD2	TRBV11-2	TRBJ2-1	CASSPRPTSGGSSYNEQFF	TGTGCCAGCAGCCCCCGGCCCACTAGCGGAGGAAGCTCCTACAATGAGCAGTTCTTC
NA	NA	TRBV7-7	TRBJ2-5	CASSLGPDAETQYF	TGTGCCAGCAGCTTAGGGCCGGATGCGGAGACCCAGTACTTC
few	TRBD2	TRBV4-2	TRBJ2-5	CASSQLAGGNQETQYF	TGTGCCAGCAGCCAACTAGCGGGGGGGAACCAAGAGACCCAGTACTTC
NA	TRBD2	TRBV6-2/TRBV6-3	TRBJ2-2	CASSPSGLAGETGELFF	TGTGCCAGCAGCCCTTCCGGACTAGCGGGAGAAACCGGGGAGCTGTTTTTT
few	TRBD1	TRBV7-2	TRBJ2-2	CASSGRQGGTGELFF	TGTGCCAGCAGCGGGAGACAGGGTGGTACCGGGGAGCTGTTTTTT
few	NA	TRBV7-8	TRBJ1-6	CASSLVSPRDSPLHF	TGTGCCAGCAGCTTAGTCTCCCCAAGGGATTCACCCCTCCACTTT
NA	TRBD1	TRBV6-2/TRBV6-3	TRBJ1-1	CASSPGTGTVRTEAFF	TGTGCCAGCAGCCCAGGGACAGGGACGGTGAGGACTGAAGCTTTCTTT
NA	NA	TRBV5-1	TRBJ1-1	CASMGGKLDTEAFF	TGCGCCAGCATGGGAGGGAAGTTGGACACTGAAGCTTTCTTT
few	NA	TRBV7-2	TRBJ2-1	CASSLERPREQFF	TGTGCCAGCAGCTTAGAGCGGCCTAGGGAGCAGTTCTTC
few	TRBD1	TRBV7-2	TRBJ2-7	CASSLVGQGASEQYF	TGTGCCAGCAGCTTAGTGGGGCAGGGGGCCAGCGAGCAGTACTTC
NA	TRBD2	TRBV12-3/TRBV12-4	TRBJ2-7	CASSLSLAVWNEQYF	TGTGCCAGCAGTCTCTCCCTAGCGGTCTGGAACGAGCAGTACTTC
NA	TRBD1	TRBV5-1	TRBJ2-1	CASSSLMKGANEQFF	TGCGCCAGCAGCTCCCTTATGAAGGGGGCGAATGAGCAGTTCTTC
NA	TRBD1	TRBV2	TRBJ1-2	CASSGGGGQGLYGYTF	TGTGCCAGCAGTGGGGGGGGGGGACAGGGTCTCTATGGCTACACCTTC
few	NA	TRBV11-3	TRBJ2-1	CASSLDPRQDYNEQFF	TGTGCCAGCAGCTTAGATCCCCGACAGGACTACAATGAGCAGTTCTTC
NA	NA	TRBV11-2	TRBJ2-3	CASRGAGKPSRTQYF	TGTGCCAGCAGAGGGGCGGGGAAGCCCTCCCGTACGCAGTATTTT
NA	TRBD2	TRBV4-1	TRBJ2-1	CASSQGAGVFNEQFF	TGCGCCAGCAGCCAAGGAGCGGGGGTATTCAATGAGCAGTTCTTC
few	NA	TRBV12-3/TRBV12-4	TRBJ1-6	CASSSDPLSPLHF	TGTGCCAGCAGTTCGGACCCCCTTTCACCCCTCCACTTT
NA	NA	TRBV20-1	TRBJ2-7	CSASSGTNTYEQYF	TGCAGTGCTAGTTCAGGGACGAATACCTACGAGCAGTACTTC
many	NA	TRBV7-9	TRBJ1-5	CASSPAALNQPQHF	TGTGCCAGCAGCCCGGCAGCCCTCAATCAGCCCCAGCATTTT
NA	NA	TRBV29-1	TRBJ2-3	CSVIRRPSTDTQYF	TGCAGCGTTATCCGACGACCAAGCACAGATACGCAGTATTTT
NA	NA	TRBV5-3	TRBJ2-1	CASSGGTGTYNEQFF	TGTGCCAGCAGCGGGGGGACAGGGACCTACAATGAGCAGTTCTTC
NA	NA	TRBV2	TRBJ1-1	CASSPEMVAEAFF	TGTGCCAGCAGTCCCGAGATGGTGGCTGAAGCTTTCTTT
NA	NA	TRBV10-3	TRBJ2-4	CAISEGVTIQYF	TGTGCCATCAGTGAAGGGGTTACTATTCAGTACTTC
NA	NA	TRBV7-2	TRBJ1-4	CASSLGGSEKQFF	TGTGCCAGCAGCTTAGGAGGGAGTGAAAAACAGTTTTTT
NA	NA	TRBV7-2	TRBJ1-1	CASSFASGGEAFF	TGTGCCAGCAGCTTCGCTTCCGGGGGTGAAGCTTTCTTT